A single sample gave rise to the 9 T cell receptor beta chains below, sequenced in a study of CD8+ T cells in alopecia areata. The treatment was: oral pan-JAK inhibitor, 5-10 mg twice daily. cDNA reverse transcribed from extracted RNA served as the sequencing template. Assay: immunoSEQ multiplex PCR; the TCRdb copy retains only in-frame clones and omits some. The sample holds about 190,000 clones, about three fifths seen once. The source material was CD8+ T cells sorted from blood, sampled at week 24, from a patient treated with tofacitinib. The receptors shown here come from a human donor with alopecia areata.

CDR3 sequence: CASSPRPYEQYF. The CDR3, as DNA: TGTGCCAGCAGCCCCCGGCCCTACGAGCAGTACTTC. The chain has TRBV7-2 and TRBJ2-7; D ambiguous. Trimming left V 5 bases short and J 2 bases short, with 7 bases between. Germline V gene sequence: CDR1 SGHTA, CDR2 FQGNSA. The CDR3 loop spans 12 amino acids.

This clone is a singleton in its sample. This chain uses TRBV30 with TRBJ1-2; 11 bases fit TRBD1. Germline CDR1 is GTSNPN and CDR2 is SVGIG (reference sequence). Losses at the gene ends were 4 bases for V and 3 bases for J; bases not matched to a gene: 13. The CDR3 consists of 17 residues. CDR3 sequence reads: CAWIITRTGGMDYGYTF. The CDR3 DNA is TGTGCCTGGATCATAACCAGGACAGGGGGCATGGACTATGGCTACACCTTC.

The rearrangement joins TRBV4-2 to TRBJ2-5; no clear D. This CDR3 region has 17 residues. Trimming took 0 bases from V and 4 from J, leaving 18 bases between them. The germline V gene has CDR1 LGHNA and CDR2 YNFKEQ. The CDR3 reads CASSQEGTLIGRETQYF. The CDR3 DNA reads as TGTGCCAGCAGCCAAGAGGGCACACTCATAGGAAGAGAGACCCAGTACTTC.

V usage is TRBV29-1 and J usage is TRBJ1-2, with D unclear. V lost 7 bases and J 1 base, leaving 7 bases between the germline ends. The germline CDR1 and CDR2 sequences are SQVTM and ANQGSEA. This CDR3 has 11 residues. The CDR3: CSAPLNYGYTF. CDR3 sequence (DNA): TGCAGCGCCCCACTTAACTATGGCTACACCTTC.

The chain is built from TRBV9 and TRBJ2-3; D might be TRBD1 (6 bases). Germline values: CDR1 SGDLS, CDR2 YYNGEE. This CDR3 region has 14 residues. The V and J ends lost 3 bases and 0 bases respectively, with 8 bases between them. The CDR3 sequence: CASSDRVSTDTQYF. Here the CDR3 DNA reads TGTGCCAGCAGCGACAGGGTTAGCACAGATACGCAGTATTTT.

The rearrangement links TRBV29-1 to TRBJ2-7, with TRBD1 as a possible D gene (5 bases). This CDR3 comprises 16 residues. Germline V gene data show CDR1 as SQVTM and CDR2 as ANQGSEA. Trimming cost V 1 base and J 2 bases, with 18 bases left between them. CDR3 loop: CSVEAVARQGPYEQYF. The DNA of the CDR3 is TGCAGCGTTGAAGCCGTGGCGCGTCAGGGTCCCTACGAGCAGTACTTC.

This clone was recorded once. This sequence joins TRBV2 and TRBJ2-2, with D hard to call. The CDR3 sequence is 15 residues long. In germline, CDR1 is SNHLY, CDR2 FYNNEI. V was trimmed by 1 base and J by 6 bases, leaving 12 bases between them. CDR3 loop: CASSEGFLVAGELFF. The CDR3, as DNA: TGTGCCAGCAGTGAAGGGTTCTTGGTCGCCGGGGAGCTGTTTTTT.

This chain uses TRBV5-1 with TRBJ2-7, with a tentative D call TRBD2 (6 bases). Germline V gives CDR1 SGHRS, CDR2 YFSETQ. V was trimmed by 4 bases and J by 2 bases, leaving 16 bases between them. The CDR3 covers 15 residues. CDR3 sequence reads: CASSLEDYTPYEQYF. CDR3 nucleotides: TGCGCCAGCAGCCTGGAGGACTATACCCCCTACGAGCAGTACTTC.

The rearrangement links TRBV4-1 to TRBJ2-2, with a weak D call TRBD2 (5 bases). The CDR3 covers 16 residues. Germline V gene data show CDR1 as MGHRA and CDR2 as YSYEKL. The V end was cut by 0 bases, the J end by 4 bases, with 12 bases between. The CDR3 protein is CASSQELGQVTGELFF. DNA for the CDR3: TGCGCCAGCAGCCAAGAACTAGGTCAGGTCACCGGGGAGCTGTTTTTT.